Shown below are 10 T cell receptor beta chains from a single sample sequenced in a study of T cell responses to AZD1222 COVID-19 vaccine. This table comes from immunoSEQ multiplex PCR, and its TCRdb copy is limited to in-frame clones, with some not included. The sample has more than 95,000 clones, around nine tenths seen once. Sequences were derived from peripheral blood, sampled 28 days after the second AZD1222 dose. These receptors all stem from an adult who received the AZD1222 COVID-19 vaccine.

This clone was observed a single time. This chain uses TRBV18 with TRBJ1-3; D is unresolved. The CDR3 loop spans 17 amino acids. Germline V CDR1 and CDR2: KGHSH, LQKENI. V was shortened by 3 bases and J by 0 bases, with 15 bases between the two germline ends. CDR3 region: CASSPAGATNSGNTIYF. The CDR3 bases are TGTGCCAGCTCACCCGCAGGAGCGACGAACTCTGGAAACACCATATATTTT.

The CDR3 DNA reads as TGCAGCGTTGAAGCACAGGGGGGCACAGATACGCAGTATTTT. It is translated as CSVEAQGGTDTQYF. The rearrangement links TRBV29-1 to TRBJ2-3, with 8 bases that match TRBD1. The CDR3 runs to 14 residues. The germline gives CDR1 SQVTM, CDR2 ANQGSEA. The J segment lost 1 base and the V segment lost 1 base, leaving 1 base of the junction unmatched.

This chain connects TRBV15 to TRBJ2-7; TRBD1 agrees at 10 bases. This CDR3 has 17 amino acids. Looked up from germline, CDR1 is LNHNV and CDR2 is YYDKDF (reference sequence). V was pared by 0 bases and J by 5 bases, with 10 bases of the junction left unmatched. CDR3 nucleotide sequence: TGTGCCACCAGCAGAGATTCCCGACAGGGGGCGTCCCACGAGCAGTACTTC. Amino acids: CATSRDSRQGASHEQYF.

This clone has only one observation. The chain employs TRBV10-3 and TRBJ1-4; D is uncertain. V lost 2 bases to trimming and J lost 6 bases, with 16 bases between them. CDR3 size: 16 residues. Germline V gives CDR1 ENHRY, CDR2 SYGVKD. The DNA for the CDR3 is TGTGCCATCAGTGAGAACGGTCCACCGGTGGATGAAAAACTGTTTTTT. Protein sequence: CAISENGPPVDEKLFF.

The rearrangement joins TRBV9 to TRBJ1-5, with D uncertain. The CDR3 sequence is 14 residues long. Trimming cost V 0 bases and J 5 bases, with 9 bases left between them. Germline V CDR1 and CDR2: SGDLS, YYNGEE. CDR3 protein: CASSVVQVDQPQHF. CDR3 bases: TGTGCCAGCAGCGTAGTCCAGGTCGATCAGCCCCAGCATTTT.

This chain connects TRBV30 to TRBJ1-2; D gene ambiguous. The length of the CDR3 is 16 residues. Germline values: CDR1 GTSNPN, CDR2 SVGIG (reference sequence). The V end was cut by 1 base, the J end by 2 bases, with 17 bases between. The CDR3 region is CAWSALKVVGNYGYTF. The DNA for the CDR3 is TGTGCCTGGAGTGCCCTAAAGGTCGTCGGGAACTATGGCTACACCTTC.

The chain combines TRBV7-9 with TRBJ2-3, with D tentatively TRBD1 or TRBD2 (6 bases each). CDR1 is SEHNR, CDR2 FQNEAQ, per germline (reference sequence). The CDR3 runs to 15 residues. Trimming cost V 5 bases and J 10 bases, with 22 bases left between them. The CDR3 reads CASSRDQGTGIAQYF. CDR3 in DNA: TGTGCCAGCAGCCGGGATCAGGGGACTGGTATCGCGCAGTATTTT.

The chain is built from TRBV30 and TRBJ2-7; no clear D. Trimming took 5 bases from V and 3 from J, leaving 11 bases between them. The CDR3 sequence is 12 residues long. Germline values: CDR1 GTSNPN, CDR2 SVGIG (reference sequence). CDR3 bases: TGTGCCTGGGCCCCACGGAGCTACGAGCAGTACTTC. Protein: CAWAPRSYEQYF.

The rearrangement uses TRBV4-2 and TRBJ2-3, with unresolved D. The CDR3 consists of 16 residues. V lost 0 bases, J lost 3 bases, and 13 bases lay in between. Per the germline V gene, CDR1 is LGHNA and CDR2 is YNFKEQ. The CDR3 DNA sequence: TGTGCCAGCAGCCAAGATATCTGGGCTATAACAGATACGCAGTATTTT. It specifies CASSQDIWAITDTQYF.

The J gene is TRBJ2-5, the V gene TRBV18; possible D gene TRBD2, 5 bases. Germline V gives CDR1 KGHSH, CDR2 LQKENI. This CDR3 spans 15 amino acids. The V gene lost 4 bases and the J gene lost 1 base, with 13 bases spanning the gap. The CDR3 DNA reads TGTGCCAGCTCACTCGGAGTAGCGCCCCAAGAGACCCAGTACTTC. It is translated as CASSLGVAPQETQYF.